This entry concerns a single T cell receptor beta chain. The antigen is unknown. Each subset's genomic DNA was shared equally among a number of immunoSEQ plates. Sequencing used immunoSEQ multiplex PCR; TCRdb keeps in-frame clones, though not all of them. The sample consists of over a million clones, roughly 97% of them appearing once. Memory CD4+ cells were the fraction left after CD45RA+ naive selection. This sample was taken from a study of shared clonotypes between healthy human individuals. Study-level results: The donor pool, a small one, limited the genetic and exposure-history diversity represented. Clonotypes that were shared across a handful of donors made up around 5% of naive CD4 clonotypes.

The sequenced sample was naive CD4+ T cells sorted from blood. Documented subset: CD45RA+ positively selected. The sequence was obtained from a man under 40 in good health.

In nucleotides, the CDR3 is TGTGCCAGCAGCGTAGCGGGATGGGCCGCGGAGACCCAGTACTTC. This gives the protein CASSVAGWAAETQYF. This chain links TRBV9 with TRBJ2-5, with D tentatively TRBD2 (5 bases). V gave up 0 bases and J gave up 5 bases, with 14 bases separating them. The CDR3 is 15 residues long. The germline gives CDR1 SGDLS, CDR2 YYNGEE.